The clone carrying this TCR beta chain occurred many times. This record comes from a study of Graves' ophthalmopathy and Graves' hyperthyroidism. Aged 18 to 65, hyperthyroidism patients had been newly diagnosed, with under 2 months' duration. Trimming removed 6 bases at V and 7 bases at J, with 19 bases between. The CDR3 extends over 14 amino acids. Germline CDR1 SNHLY, CDR2 FYNNEI. For repertoire sequencing, the TCR beta CDR3 regions were amplified from RNA transcripts. The first round was an RT-PCR with HTBI primers, and the second round was a multiplex PCR. Using its own MiXCR run on the multiplex PCR reads, TCRdb lists one record per CDR3 protein. The table has 300,000 to 500,000 distinct CDR3 sequences, less than 20% seen once.

This chain uses TRBV2 with TRBJ2-7; perhaps TRBD1 as D (6 bases). Sequencing input: peripheral blood. The origin of this receptor is a woman under 30 with stable Graves' hyperthyroidism. The CDR3 DNA reads as TGTGCCAGCAGCCCTAAGACAGGAGTCGGGGAGCAGTACTTC. It codes for CASSPKTGVGEQYF.